These 23 T cell receptor beta chains were all obtained from the same sample, sequenced in a study of T cell responses to AZD1222 COVID-19 vaccine. Libraries were prepared by immunoSEQ multiplex PCR; TCRdb keeps only in-frame clonotypes and omits some of them. The data contain tens of thousands of clones, 80% to 90% of them singletons. Sample: peripheral blood, taken on day 0 of AZD1222 vaccination. These receptor sequences come from an adult in good health.

This rearrangement joins TRBV11-2 to TRBJ2-7; unclear D gene. The ends were cut back, 2 bases at V and 6 bases at J, with 5 bases in the middle. The germline gives CDR1 SGHAT, CDR2 FQNNGV. The CDR3 loop spans 11 amino acids. In DNA, the CDR3 is TGTGCCAGCAGCTTATTATTCGAGCAGTACTTC. It translates to CASSLLFEQYF.

The chain joins TRBV13 to TRBJ1-5, with a tentative D call TRBD1 (5 bases). V lost 0 bases to trimming and J lost 9 bases, with 9 bases between them. Per germline, CDR1 PRHDT and CDR2 FYEKMQ (reference sequence). This CDR3 spans 13 amino acids. CDR3 nucleotide sequence: TGTGCCAGCAGCTTAGGCAGGGACGGGCCCCAGCATTTT. It translates to CASSLGRDGPQHF.

The rearrangement uses TRBV27 and TRBJ2-7; D uncertain. CDR1 is MNHEY, CDR2 SMNVEV, per germline (reference sequence). V gave up 4 bases and J gave up 4 bases, with 11 bases separating them. The CDR3 consists of 13 residues. The CDR3 loop reads CASSYALGYEQYF. CDR3 nucleotide sequence: TGTGCCAGCAGTTACGCACTGGGGTACGAGCAGTACTTC.

The J gene is TRBJ2-7, the V gene TRBV18; weak D call: TRBD2 (5 bases). The CDR3 totals 15 residues. Trimming took off 2 bases at V and 2 bases at J, with 13 bases between the two ends. Germline lookup yields CDR1 KGHSH and CDR2 LQKENI. CDR3 sequence: CASSPYGSEAYEQYF. The CDR3, as DNA: TGTGCCAGCTCACCATACGGTAGCGAAGCCTACGAGCAGTACTTC.

The chain recombines TRBV6-2 or TRBV6-3 with TRBJ2-1, with TRBD2 identical over 14 bases. The CDR3 totals 18 residues. Germline V gene sequence: CDR1 MNHEY, CDR2 SVGEGT. V was pared by 0 bases and J by 4 bases, with 5 bases of the junction left unmatched. The DNA for the CDR3 is TGTGCCAGCAGTTACTCGCCCGGGACTAGCGGGAGTTACAATGAGCAGTTCTTC. Its protein is CASSYSPGTSGSYNEQFF.

The CDR3 protein is CASSDEASYNEQFF. The CDR3 coding sequence is TGTGCCAGCAGTGATGAGGCCTCCTACAATGAGCAGTTCTTC. The chain couples TRBV2 to TRBJ2-1; D gene unclear. V dropped 3 bases and J dropped 0 bases, with 6 bases sitting between them. Germline values: CDR1 SNHLY, CDR2 FYNNEI. This CDR3 spans 14 amino acids.

The chain combines TRBV2 with TRBJ1-5, with TRBD1 matching over 7 bases. There are 14 residues in the CDR3. V lost 8 bases, J lost 2 bases, and 6 bases stayed unmatched. Germline CDR1 SNHLY, CDR2 FYNNEI. CDR3 DNA sequence: TGTGCCAGCGGTTCTACAGGGGGCAATCAGCCCCAGCATTTT. This encodes CASGSTGGNQPQHF.

This chain uses TRBV6-1 with TRBJ2-4; D gene ambiguous. V gave up 1 base and J gave up 8 bases, with 12 bases separating them. Germline-derived CDR1 and CDR2 are MNHNS and SASEGT. This CDR3 has 14 amino acids. The CDR3 DNA sequence: TGTGCCAGCAGTGAAGAAGTGGGCGCGGACATTCAGTACTTC. Protein product: CASSEEVGADIQYF.

V and J are TRBV28 and TRBJ2-4; D is perhaps TRBD1 (6 bases). Per the germline V gene, CDR1 is MDHEN and CDR2 is SYDVKM. The CDR3 has 17 amino acids. The germline V and J ends were trimmed by 2 bases and 1 base, with 15 bases remaining between them. The CDR3 protein is CASSLETGTKAKNIQYF. DNA for the CDR3: TGTGCCAGCAGTTTAGAAACAGGGACCAAGGCCAAAAACATTCAGTACTTC.

The chain carries TRBV6-6 and TRBJ1-1, with 7 bases that match TRBD1. Germline CDR1 MNHNY, CDR2 SVGAGI (reference sequence). This CDR3 is built from 14 residues. J gave up 3 bases and V 2 bases, and 3 bases lay outside the gene matches. DNA for the CDR3: TGTGCCAGCAGTTACAGGGGGCGGGACACTGAAGCTTTCTTT. Its translation is CASSYRGRDTEAFF.

CDR3 nucleotides: TGTGCCACCGAGTTGGACGGACCAAACTATGGCTACACCTTC. Its translation: CATELDGPNYGYTF. The chain uses TRBV10-3 and TRBJ1-2; no definite D call. V was shortened by 10 bases and J by 2 bases, with 17 bases between the two germline ends. Germline V CDR1 and CDR2: ENHRY, SYGVKD. This CDR3 region has 14 residues.

The chain has TRBV19 and TRBJ2-3; 7 bases match TRBD2. CDR3 length: 16 residues. The germline gives CDR1 LNHDA, CDR2 SQIVND (reference sequence). V was pared by 3 bases and J by 4 bases, with 10 bases of the junction left unmatched. The CDR3 is CASSIGRQGGADTQYF. For the CDR3, the DNA is TGTGCCAGTAGTATCGGGAGGCAGGGAGGTGCAGATACGCAGTATTTT.

This chain connects TRBV7-3 to TRBJ2-2; TRBD1 matches at 8 bases. CDR3 length equals 14 residues. With 3 bases clipped from V and 6 bases from J, the junction kept 3 bases outside the gene matches. Germline V CDR1 and CDR2: SGHTA, FQGTGA. This CDR3 is CASSLDREAGELFF. The CDR3 bases are TGTGCCAGCAGCTTGGACAGGGAGGCCGGGGAGCTGTTTTTT.

V gene TRBV18 combines with J gene TRBJ1-2; a weak D match, TRBD1 (5 bases). The CDR3 spans 16 residues. Trimming took 3 bases from V and 6 from J, leaving 20 bases between them. Germline CDR1 is KGHSH and CDR2 is LQKENI. CDR3 sequence reads: CASSPNPGRRVDGYTF. The DNA of the CDR3 is TGTGCCAGCTCACCGAACCCGGGACGGAGAGTAGATGGCTACACCTTC.

The rearrangement links TRBV7-9 to TRBJ2-5; D not resolved. CDR3 length: 13 residues. Germline V gene sequence: CDR1 SEHNR, CDR2 FQNEAQ (reference sequence). Trimming left V 3 bases short and J 4 bases short, with 9 bases between. CDR3 bases: TGTGCCAGCAGCTTTATAGTGGGAGAGACCCAGTACTTC. It translates to CASSFIVGETQYF.

The chain recombines TRBV18 with TRBJ2-3; a weak D match, TRBD2 (6 bases). CDR1 is KGHSH and CDR2 is LQKENI in the germline V gene. This CDR3 region has 16 residues. The V end lost 7 bases, the J end lost 4 bases, and 21 bases lay between the germline ends. DNA for the CDR3: TGTGCCAGCTTCCCGGGGACTCAACCATCCTCAGATACGCAGTATTTT. Protein product: CASFPGTQPSSDTQYF.

V usage is TRBV27 and J usage is TRBJ1-6; perhaps TRBD1 as D (5 bases). CDR3 size: 15 residues. Germline V CDR1 and CDR2: MNHEY, SMNVEV (reference sequence). The germline V and J ends were trimmed by 2 bases and 10 bases, with 15 bases remaining between them. The CDR3 DNA follows: TGTGCCAGCAGTTTAGAGCAGGGACCGAGCTCACCCCTCCACTTT. Its protein product is CASSLEQGPSSPLHF.

This clone was seen only a few times. The chain employs TRBV19 and TRBJ1-4; D remains unclear. The V gene's germline CDR1 is LNHDA and CDR2 SQIVND (reference sequence). V shed 7 bases and J shed 6 bases, with 12 bases lying between them. CDR3 length equals 13 residues. CDR3 nucleotides: TGTGCCAGTACCGACTCGTTCGATGAAAAACTGTTTTTT. Protein product: CASTDSFDEKLFF.

The count of this clone is one. V is TRBV2 and J is TRBJ1-1; D unresolved. The V end lost 5 bases, the J end lost 1 base, and 11 bases lay between the germline ends. Germline CDR1 is SNHLY and CDR2 is FYNNEI. This CDR3 region has 14 residues. CDR3 bases: TGTGCCAGCAGTCCAAACCTAGGGAACACTGAAGCTTTCTTT. Protein sequence: CASSPNLGNTEAFF.

The gene calls are TRBV19 and TRBJ2-1; 7 nucleotides align to TRBD2. The J segment lost 7 bases and the V segment lost 5 bases, leaving 11 bases of the junction unmatched. The CDR3 loop spans 15 amino acids. Germline loops: CDR1 LNHDA, CDR2 SQIVND (reference sequence). CDR3 protein: CASSPWGGSVNEQFF. For the CDR3, the DNA is TGTGCCAGTAGTCCCTGGGGCGGGAGCGTTAATGAGCAGTTCTTC.

This rearrangement joins TRBV4-3 to TRBJ2-3; TRBD2 matches 8 bases. The CDR3 runs 18 residues. With 1 base clipped from V and 2 bases from J, the junction kept 11 bases outside the gene matches. The germline CDR1 and CDR2 sequences are LGHNA and YSLEER. As DNA, the CDR3 is TGCGCCAGCAGCCAAGCGGGAGGGCGGCCGAGTTACACAGATACGCAGTATTTT. Its translation: CASSQAGGRPSYTDTQYF.

The chain employs TRBV2 and TRBJ1-1; D not resolved. This CDR3 is 13 amino acids long. V dropped 9 bases and J dropped 3 bases, with 14 bases sitting between them. CDR1 is SNHLY, CDR2 FYNNEI, per germline. The CDR3 DNA reads as TGTGCCAGGAGTTCCGCAACGGACACTGAAGCTTTCTTT. Protein product: CARSSATDTEAFF.

The rearrangement uses TRBV6-2 or TRBV6-3 and TRBJ2-2; D is uncertain. The CDR3 is made up of 13 amino acids. Germline CDR1 MNHEY, CDR2 SVGEGT. V was cut by 2 bases and J by 3 bases, with 4 bases left in between. The CDR3 sequence: CASSYRDTGELFF. CDR3 in DNA: TGTGCCAGCAGTTACCGGGACACCGGGGAGCTGTTTTTT.